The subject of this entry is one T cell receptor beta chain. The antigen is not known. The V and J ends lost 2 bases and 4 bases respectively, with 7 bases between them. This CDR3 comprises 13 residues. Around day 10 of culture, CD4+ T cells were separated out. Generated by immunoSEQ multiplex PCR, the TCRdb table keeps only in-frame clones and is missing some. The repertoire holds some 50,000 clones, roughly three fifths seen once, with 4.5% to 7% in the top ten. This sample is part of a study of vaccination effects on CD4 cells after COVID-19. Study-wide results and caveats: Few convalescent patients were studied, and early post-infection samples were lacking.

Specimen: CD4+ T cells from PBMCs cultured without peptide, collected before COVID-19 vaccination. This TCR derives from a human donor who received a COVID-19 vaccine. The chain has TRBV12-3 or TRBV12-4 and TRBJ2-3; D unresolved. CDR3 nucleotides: TGTGCCAGCAGTTTAATGGGTTCAGATACGCAGTATTTT. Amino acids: CASSLMGSDTQYF.